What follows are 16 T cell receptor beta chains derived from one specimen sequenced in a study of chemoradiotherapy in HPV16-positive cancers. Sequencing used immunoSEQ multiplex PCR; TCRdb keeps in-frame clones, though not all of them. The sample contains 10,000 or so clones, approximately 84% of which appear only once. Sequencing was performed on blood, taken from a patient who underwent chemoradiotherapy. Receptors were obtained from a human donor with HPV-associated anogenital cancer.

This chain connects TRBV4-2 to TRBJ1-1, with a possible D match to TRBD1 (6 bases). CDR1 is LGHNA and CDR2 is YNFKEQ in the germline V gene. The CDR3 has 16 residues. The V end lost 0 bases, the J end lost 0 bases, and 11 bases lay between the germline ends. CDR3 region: CASSQDRGLVNTEAFF. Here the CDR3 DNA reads TGTGCCAGCAGCCAAGACAGGGGCCTTGTGAACACTGAAGCTTTCTTT.

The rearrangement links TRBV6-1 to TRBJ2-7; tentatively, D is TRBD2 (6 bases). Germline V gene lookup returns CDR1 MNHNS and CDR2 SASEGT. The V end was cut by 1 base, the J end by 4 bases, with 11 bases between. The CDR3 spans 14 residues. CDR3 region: CASSEGGDKYEQYF. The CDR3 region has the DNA TGTGCCAGCAGTGAAGGGGGGGATAAATACGAGCAGTACTTC.

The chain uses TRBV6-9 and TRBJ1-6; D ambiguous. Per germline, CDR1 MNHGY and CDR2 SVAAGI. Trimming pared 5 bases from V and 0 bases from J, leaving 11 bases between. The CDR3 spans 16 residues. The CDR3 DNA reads TGTGCCAGCAGTCCAAAAAAAAACTCCTATAATTCACCCCTCCACTTT. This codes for CASSPKKNSYNSPLHF.

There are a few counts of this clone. In nucleotides, the CDR3 is TGTGCCAGCAGCTTACAAGAGACCCAGTACTTC. This sequence encodes CASSLQETQYF. The chain employs TRBV7-2 and TRBJ2-5, with D unresolved. The CDR3 is 11 residues long. CDR1 is SGHTA, CDR2 FQGNSA, per germline. V was clipped by 2 bases and J by 2 bases, with 0 bases between them.

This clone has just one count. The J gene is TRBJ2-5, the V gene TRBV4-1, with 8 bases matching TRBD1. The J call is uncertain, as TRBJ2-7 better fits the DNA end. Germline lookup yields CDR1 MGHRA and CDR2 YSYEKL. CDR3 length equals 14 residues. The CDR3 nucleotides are TGCGCCAGCAGCGCGGGGACAGGAACCTACGAGCAGTACTTC. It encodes CASSAGTGTYEQYF.

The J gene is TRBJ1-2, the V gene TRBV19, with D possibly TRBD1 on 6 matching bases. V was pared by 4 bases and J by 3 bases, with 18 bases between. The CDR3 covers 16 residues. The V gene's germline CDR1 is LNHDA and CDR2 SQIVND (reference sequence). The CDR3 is CASSNAQGLRDYGYTF. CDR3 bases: TGTGCCAGTAGTAATGCACAGGGATTAAGGGACTATGGCTACACCTTC. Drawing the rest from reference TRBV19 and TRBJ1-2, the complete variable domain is DGGITQSPKYLFRKEGQNVTLSCEQNLNHDAMYWYRQDPGQGLRLIYYSQIVNDFQKGDIAEGYSVSREKKESFPLTVTSAQKNPTAFYLCASSNAQGLRDYGYTFGSGTRLTVV.

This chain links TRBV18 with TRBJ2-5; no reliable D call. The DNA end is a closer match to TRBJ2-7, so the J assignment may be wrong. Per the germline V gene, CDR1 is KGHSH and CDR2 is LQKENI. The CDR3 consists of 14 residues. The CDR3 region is CASSPVGLDNEQYF. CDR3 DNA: TGTGCCAGCTCACCGGTTGGGCTTGACAACGAGCAGTACTTC.

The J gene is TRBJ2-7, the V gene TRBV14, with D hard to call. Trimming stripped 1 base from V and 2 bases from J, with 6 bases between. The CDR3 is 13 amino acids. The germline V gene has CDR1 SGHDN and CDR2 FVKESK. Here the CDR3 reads CASSQGAPYEQYF. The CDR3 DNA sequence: TGTGCCAGCAGCCAAGGAGCCCCCTACGAGCAGTACTTC.

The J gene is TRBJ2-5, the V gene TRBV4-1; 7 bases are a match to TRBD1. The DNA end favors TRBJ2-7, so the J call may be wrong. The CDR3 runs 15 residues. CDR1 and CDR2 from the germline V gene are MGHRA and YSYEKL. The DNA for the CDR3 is TGCGCCAGCAGCCAACCGGACAGGACCGCCTACGAGCAGTACTTC. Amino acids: CASSQPDRTAYEQYF.

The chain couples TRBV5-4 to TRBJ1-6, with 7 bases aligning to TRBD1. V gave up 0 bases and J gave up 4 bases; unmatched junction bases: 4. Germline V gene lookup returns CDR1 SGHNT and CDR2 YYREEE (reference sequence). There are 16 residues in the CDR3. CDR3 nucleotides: TGTGCCAGCAGCTTGGGGGACAGTGGGTATAATTCACCCCTCCACTTT. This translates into CASSLGDSGYNSPLHF.

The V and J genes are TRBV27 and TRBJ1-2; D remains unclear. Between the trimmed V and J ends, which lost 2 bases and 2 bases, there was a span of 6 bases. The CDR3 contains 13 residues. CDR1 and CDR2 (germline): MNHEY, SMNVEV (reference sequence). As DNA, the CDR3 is TGTGCCAGCAGTTTACGGGAGAACTATGGCTACACCTTC. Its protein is CASSLRENYGYTF.

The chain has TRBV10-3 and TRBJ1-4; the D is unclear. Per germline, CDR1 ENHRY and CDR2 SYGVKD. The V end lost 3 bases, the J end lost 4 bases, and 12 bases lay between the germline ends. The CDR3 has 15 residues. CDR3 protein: CAISEGDTLNEKLFF. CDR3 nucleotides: TGTGCCATCAGTGAAGGAGACACCCTTAATGAAAAACTGTTTTTT.

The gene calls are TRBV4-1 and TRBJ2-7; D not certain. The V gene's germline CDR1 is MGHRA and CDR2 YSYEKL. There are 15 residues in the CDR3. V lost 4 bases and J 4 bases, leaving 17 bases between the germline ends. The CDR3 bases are TGCGCCAGCAGCCCCAGCCAGGATGTTCTGTACGAGCAGTACTTC. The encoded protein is CASSPSQDVLYEQYF.

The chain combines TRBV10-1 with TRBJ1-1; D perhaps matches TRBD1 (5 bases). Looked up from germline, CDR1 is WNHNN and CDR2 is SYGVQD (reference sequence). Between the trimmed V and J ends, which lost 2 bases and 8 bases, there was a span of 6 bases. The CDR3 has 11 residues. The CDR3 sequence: CASSEGGEAFF. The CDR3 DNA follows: TGCGCCAGCAGTGAGGGGGGGGAAGCTTTCTTT.

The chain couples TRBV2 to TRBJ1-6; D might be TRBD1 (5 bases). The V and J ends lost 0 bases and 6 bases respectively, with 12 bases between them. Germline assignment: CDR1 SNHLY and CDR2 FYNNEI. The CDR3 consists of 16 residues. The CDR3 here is CASSEAGPGRNSPLHF. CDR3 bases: TGTGCCAGCAGTGAAGCGGGTCCAGGGCGTAATTCACCCCTCCACTTT.

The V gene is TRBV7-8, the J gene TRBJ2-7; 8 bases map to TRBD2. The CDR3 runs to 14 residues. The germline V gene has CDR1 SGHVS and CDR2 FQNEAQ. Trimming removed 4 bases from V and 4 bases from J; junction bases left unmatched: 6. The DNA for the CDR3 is TGTGCCAGCAGCTCCGGGACTAGGTCGTACGAGCAGTACTTC. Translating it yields CASSSGTRSYEQYF. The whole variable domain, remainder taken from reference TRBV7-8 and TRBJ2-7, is GAGVSQSPRYKVAKRGQDVALRCDPISGHVSLFWYQQALGQGPEFLTYFQNEAQLDKSGLPSDRFFAERPEGSVSTLKIQRTQQEDSAVYLCASSSGTRSYEQYFGPGTRLTVT.